The rows below give T cell receptor beta chains drawn from one sample of a study of human T cells and chemical hapten exposure. One entry per CDR3 protein results from TCRdb running MiXCR on the RACE reads. Among under 150,000 distinct CDR3 sequences, 9.5% to 13% were seen once, and the ten largest hold over 1.1%. Sequences were derived from whole blood, sampled in connection with sensitization to the hapten diphenylcyclopropenone (DPC). The receptors were sampled from a woman between 50 and 59 years old with alopecia areata. Some clones in this sample may be carry-over from other donors' samples. Both conserved end residues are part of each CDR3. The order of the fields is J gene, V gene, clone size, D gene, CDR3 DNA, CDR3 protein. A D gene is named only where the DNA matches it firmly. Clone size is shown for a subset of rows, as once, few, many or a class of expanded clone.

j_gene: TRBJ2-6
v_gene: TRBV28
abundance: few
d_gene: NA
CDR3nt: TGTGCCAGCATCAAATCACTGGGCGTCTCTGGGGCCAACGTCCTGACTTTC
CDR3aa: CASIKSLGVSGANVLTF

j_gene: TRBJ2-7
v_gene: TRBV6-5
abundance: many
d_gene: NA
CDR3nt: TGTGCCAGCAGTTACACCCTATCCTACGAGCAGTACTTC
CDR3aa: CASSYTLSYEQYF

j_gene: TRBJ2-3
v_gene: TRBV10-3
abundance: NA
d_gene: TRBD1
CDR3nt: TGTGCCATCAGTGAGTCAGACCGGGACAGGGTAACAGATACGCAGTATTTT
CDR3aa: CAISESDRDRVTDTQYF

j_gene: TRBJ2-3
v_gene: TRBV12-3/TRBV12-4
abundance: NA
d_gene: TRBD2
CDR3nt: TGTGCCAGCACCGCGGGACTAGCGGGGAGAGATACGCAGTATTTT
CDR3aa: CASTAGLAGRDTQYF

j_gene: TRBJ2-5
v_gene: TRBV29-1
abundance: many
d_gene: TRBD2
CDR3nt: TGCAGCGTATCGGGGGGTCCCCGGGAGACCCAGTACTTC
CDR3aa: CSVSGGPRETQYF

j_gene: TRBJ1-1
v_gene: TRBV28
abundance: few
d_gene: NA
CDR3nt: TGTGCCAGCAGTTTAAAGCTAAACACTGAAGCTTTCTTT
CDR3aa: CASSLKLNTEAFF

j_gene: TRBJ2-7
v_gene: TRBV12-3/TRBV12-4
abundance: few
d_gene: TRBD1
CDR3nt: TGTGCCAGCTCGGCAGGGGGACGCCTCTCCTACGAGCAGTACTTC
CDR3aa: CASSAGGRLSYEQYF

j_gene: TRBJ2-5
v_gene: TRBV14
abundance: few
d_gene: NA
CDR3nt: TGTGCCAGCAGCCAACTACCCCGGGGTTCCCAAGAGACCCAGTACTTC
CDR3aa: CASSQLPRGSQETQYF

j_gene: TRBJ1-1
v_gene: TRBV28
abundance: NA
d_gene: NA
CDR3nt: TGTGCCAGCAGTTTACGGGAAGGGGCTGGAGCTTTCTTT
CDR3aa: CASSLREGAGAFF

j_gene: TRBJ2-7
v_gene: TRBV7-8
abundance: few
d_gene: TRBD2
CDR3nt: TGTGCCAGCAGCCCCGGAAGCGGGAGTCGCCCCTACGAGCAGTACTTC
CDR3aa: CASSPGSGSRPYEQYF

j_gene: TRBJ2-6
v_gene: TRBV6-5
abundance: NA
d_gene: TRBD2
CDR3nt: TGTGCCAGCAATACGGACCCGGGAGGGCTCTCTGGGGCCAACGTCCTGACTTTC
CDR3aa: CASNTDPGGLSGANVLTF

j_gene: TRBJ2-7
v_gene: TRBV28
abundance: many
d_gene: NA
CDR3nt: TGTGCCAGCAGTTCGTGGGTTTTGGACCGGGGATACGAGCAGTACTTC
CDR3aa: CASSSWVLDRGYEQYF

j_gene: TRBJ2-7
v_gene: TRBV28
abundance: NA
d_gene: TRBD2
CDR3nt: TGTGCCAGCAGTTTCGGACTAGCGGGGTCCTACGAGCAGTACTTC
CDR3aa: CASSFGLAGSYEQYF

j_gene: TRBJ2-5
v_gene: TRBV2
abundance: few
d_gene: TRBD1
CDR3nt: TGTGCCAGCAGTGGCGGACAGGCCCAAGAGACCCAGTACTTC
CDR3aa: CASSGGQAQETQYF

j_gene: TRBJ2-5
v_gene: TRBV11-2
abundance: NA
d_gene: NA
CDR3nt: TGTGCCAGCAGCTTGGGTATCCTAGAGACCCAGTACTTC
CDR3aa: CASSLGILETQYF

j_gene: TRBJ2-3
v_gene: TRBV27
abundance: few
d_gene: NA
CDR3nt: TGTGCCAGCAGTGACGGCGGTGGCGCAGATACGCAGTATTTT
CDR3aa: CASSDGGGADTQYF

j_gene: TRBJ1-2
v_gene: TRBV6-6
abundance: many
d_gene: NA
CDR3nt: TGTGCCAGCCGCTCGACAGAAAACTATGGCTACACCTTC
CDR3aa: CASRSTENYGYTF

j_gene: TRBJ1-1
v_gene: TRBV3-1
abundance: few
d_gene: TRBD1
CDR3nt: TGTGCCAGCAGCCAAACGCACAGGGGAAACACTGAAGCTTTCTTT
CDR3aa: CASSQTHRGNTEAFF

j_gene: TRBJ2-3
v_gene: TRBV29-1
abundance: many
d_gene: TRBD2
CDR3nt: TGCAGCGTTGAAGGTAGCGGGAGGATGTCAGATACGCAGTATTTT
CDR3aa: CSVEGSGRMSDTQYF

j_gene: TRBJ2-2
v_gene: TRBV24-1
abundance: many
d_gene: TRBD2
CDR3nt: TGTGCCACCAGTGCCCCTAGCGGGAGTAGGACCGGGGAGCTGTTTTTT
CDR3aa: CATSAPSGSRTGELFF

j_gene: TRBJ1-1
v_gene: TRBV6-5
abundance: few
d_gene: TRBD1
CDR3nt: TGTGCCAGCAGTTACGTGACAGGGCTGAACACTGAAGCTTTCTTT
CDR3aa: CASSYVTGLNTEAFF

j_gene: TRBJ2-3
v_gene: TRBV7-2
abundance: NA
d_gene: NA
CDR3nt: TGTGCCAGCAGCTCCGACTACACTCTCACAGATACGCAGTATTTT
CDR3aa: CASSSDYTLTDTQYF

j_gene: TRBJ2-1
v_gene: TRBV27
abundance: many
d_gene: NA
CDR3nt: TGTGCCAGCAGTTGGGAACGACGGAACAATGAGCAGTTCTTC
CDR3aa: CASSWERRNNEQFF

j_gene: TRBJ2-7
v_gene: TRBV7-2
abundance: NA
d_gene: NA
CDR3nt: TGTGCCAGCAGCTTATCGGCCGGGTTAGGTAGCTCCGACGAGCAGTACTTC
CDR3aa: CASSLSAGLGSSDEQYF

j_gene: TRBJ1-1
v_gene: TRBV6-1
abundance: NA
d_gene: TRBD1
CDR3nt: TGTGCCAGCAGTGAACAGACAGGGTTAACTGAAGCTTTCTTT
CDR3aa: CASSEQTGLTEAFF